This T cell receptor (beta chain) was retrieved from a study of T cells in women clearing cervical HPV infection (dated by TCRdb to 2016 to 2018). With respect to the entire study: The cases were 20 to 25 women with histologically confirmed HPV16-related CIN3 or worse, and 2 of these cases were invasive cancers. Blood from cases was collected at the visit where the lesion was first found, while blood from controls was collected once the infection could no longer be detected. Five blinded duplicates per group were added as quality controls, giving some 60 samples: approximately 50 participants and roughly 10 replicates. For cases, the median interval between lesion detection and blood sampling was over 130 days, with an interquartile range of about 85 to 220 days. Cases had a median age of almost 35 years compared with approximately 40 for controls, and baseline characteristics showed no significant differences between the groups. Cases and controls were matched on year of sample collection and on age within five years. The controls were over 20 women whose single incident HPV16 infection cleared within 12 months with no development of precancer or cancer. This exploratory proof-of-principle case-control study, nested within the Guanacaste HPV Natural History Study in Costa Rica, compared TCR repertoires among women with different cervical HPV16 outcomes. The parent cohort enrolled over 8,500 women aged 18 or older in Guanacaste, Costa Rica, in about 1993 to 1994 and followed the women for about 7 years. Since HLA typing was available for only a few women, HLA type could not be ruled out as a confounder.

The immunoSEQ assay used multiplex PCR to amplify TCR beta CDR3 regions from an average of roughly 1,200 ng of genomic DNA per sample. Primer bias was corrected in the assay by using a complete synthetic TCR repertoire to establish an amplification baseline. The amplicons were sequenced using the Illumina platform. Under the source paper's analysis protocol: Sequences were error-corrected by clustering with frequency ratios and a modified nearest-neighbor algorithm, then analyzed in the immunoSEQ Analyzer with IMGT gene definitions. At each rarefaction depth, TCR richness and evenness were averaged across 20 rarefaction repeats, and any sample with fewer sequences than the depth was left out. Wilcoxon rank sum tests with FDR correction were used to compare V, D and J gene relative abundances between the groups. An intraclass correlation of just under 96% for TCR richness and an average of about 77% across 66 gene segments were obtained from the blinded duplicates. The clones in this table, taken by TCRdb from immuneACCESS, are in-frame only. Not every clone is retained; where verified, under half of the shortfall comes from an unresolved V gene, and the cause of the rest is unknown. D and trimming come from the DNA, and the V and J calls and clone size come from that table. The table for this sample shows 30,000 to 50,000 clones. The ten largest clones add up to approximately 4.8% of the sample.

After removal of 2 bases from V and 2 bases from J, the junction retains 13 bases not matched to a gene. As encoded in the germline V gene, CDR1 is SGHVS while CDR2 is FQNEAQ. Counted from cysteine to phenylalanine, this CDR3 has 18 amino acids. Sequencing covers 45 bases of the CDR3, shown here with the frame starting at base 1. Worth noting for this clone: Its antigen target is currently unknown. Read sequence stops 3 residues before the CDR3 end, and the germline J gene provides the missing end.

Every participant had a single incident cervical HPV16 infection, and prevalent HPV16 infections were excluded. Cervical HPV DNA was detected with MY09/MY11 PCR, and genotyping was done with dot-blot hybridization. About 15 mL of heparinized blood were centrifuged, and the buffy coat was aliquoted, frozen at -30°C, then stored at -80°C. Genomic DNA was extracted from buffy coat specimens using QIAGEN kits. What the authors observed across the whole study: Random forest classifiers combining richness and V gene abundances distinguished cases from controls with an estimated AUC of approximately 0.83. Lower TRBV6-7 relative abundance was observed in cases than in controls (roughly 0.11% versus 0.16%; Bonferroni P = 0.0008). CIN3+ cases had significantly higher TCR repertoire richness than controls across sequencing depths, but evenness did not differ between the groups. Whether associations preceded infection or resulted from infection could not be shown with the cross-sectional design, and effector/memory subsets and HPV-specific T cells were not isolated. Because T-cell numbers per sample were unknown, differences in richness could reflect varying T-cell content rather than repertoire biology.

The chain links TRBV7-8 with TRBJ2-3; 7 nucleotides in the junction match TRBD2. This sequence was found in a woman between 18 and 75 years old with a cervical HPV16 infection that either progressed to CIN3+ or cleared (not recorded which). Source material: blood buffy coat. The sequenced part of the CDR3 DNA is TGTGCCAGCAGCTTACCAGAGGGTAAGCGGGGAGTCACAGATACG. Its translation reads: CASSLPEGKRGVTDT. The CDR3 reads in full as CASSLPEGKRGVTDTQYF.